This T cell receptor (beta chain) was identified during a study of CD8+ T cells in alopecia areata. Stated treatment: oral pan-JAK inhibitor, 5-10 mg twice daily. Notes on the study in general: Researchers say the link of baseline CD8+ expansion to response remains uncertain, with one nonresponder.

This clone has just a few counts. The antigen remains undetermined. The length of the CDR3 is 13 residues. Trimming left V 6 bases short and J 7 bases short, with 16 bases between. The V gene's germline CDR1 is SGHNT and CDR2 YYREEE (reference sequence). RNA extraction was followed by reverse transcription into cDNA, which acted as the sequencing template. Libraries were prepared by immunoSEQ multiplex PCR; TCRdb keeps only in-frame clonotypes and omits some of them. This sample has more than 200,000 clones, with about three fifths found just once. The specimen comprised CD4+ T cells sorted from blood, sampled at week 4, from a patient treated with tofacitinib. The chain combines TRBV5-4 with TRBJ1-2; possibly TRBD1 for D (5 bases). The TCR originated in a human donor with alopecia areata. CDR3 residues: CASNYGRESGYTF. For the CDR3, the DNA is TGTGCCAGCAACTACGGCAGGGAGTCTGGCTACACCTTC.